These 9 T cell receptor beta chains came from one sample sequenced in a study of blood T cell repertoires in COVID-19. The repertoire was sequenced with immunoSEQ multiplex PCR; TCRdb's copy has only in-frame clones and lacks some. The sample has about 440,000 clones, around 90% seen once. The specimen sequenced was PBMCs or T cells enriched from blood (not recorded which). Receptors were obtained from a woman under 30 with acute COVID-19.

Here the CDR3 DNA reads TGTGCCAGCTCCAGGGTCTACGAGCAGTACTTC. Its translation: CASSRVYEQYF. The chain uses TRBV25-1 and TRBJ2-7, with TRBD1 as a possible D gene (5 bases). The CDR3 has 11 amino acids. Trimming took off 8 bases at V and 3 bases at J, with 8 bases between the two ends. Germline V gene data show CDR1 as MGHDK and CDR2 as SYGVNS.

Here the CDR3 DNA reads TGTGCCAGCAGCGGGACAGGGGGCCTTCAGCCCCAGCATTTT. It translates to CASSGTGGLQPQHF. The J gene is TRBJ1-5, the V gene TRBV6-2 or TRBV6-3, with TRBD1 identical over 12 bases. This CDR3 spans 14 amino acids. In germline, CDR1 is MNHEY, CDR2 SVGEGT. With V trimmed by 6 bases and J by 6 bases, 3 bases remained unmatched.

The V gene is TRBV18, the J gene TRBJ2-1; D perhaps matches TRBD2 (5 bases). Germline V CDR1 and CDR2: KGHSH, LQKENI. This CDR3 comprises 13 residues. Deletions cut 2 bases from V and 7 bases from J, with 9 bases between. Here the CDR3 reads CASSPLEENEQFF. The CDR3, as DNA: TGTGCCAGCTCACCATTGGAGGAAAATGAGCAGTTCTTC.

Turning to this clone: A junction boundary mismatches the germline segment, possibly from a read error. The gene calls are TRBV6-5 and TRBJ1-6; TRBD1 aligns across 7 bases. Germline CDR1 is MNHEY and CDR2 is SVGAGI. The CDR3 length is 13 residues. Written as DNA, the CDR3 is TGTGCCAGCAGTTACGCGTCGGGACAGAAAGGGTACTTT. Its translation: CASSYASGQKGYF.

This rearrangement joins TRBV3-1 (or the pseudogene TRBV3-2) to TRBJ1-3; no firm D call. Looked up from germline, CDR1 is LGHDT and CDR2 is YNNKEL (reference sequence). V lost 3 bases, J lost 0 bases, and 6 bases lay in between. This CDR3 spans 14 amino acids. The CDR3 DNA reads TGTGCCAGCAGCCAGTTCAACTCTGGAAACACCATATATTTT. Its translation is CASSQFNSGNTIYF.

V is TRBV7-8 and J is TRBJ1-5; maybe TRBD1 (6 bases). Germline V gives CDR1 SGHVS, CDR2 FQNEAQ. The germline V and J ends were trimmed by 5 bases and 5 bases, with 10 bases remaining between them. This CDR3 is 13 amino acids long. This CDR3 is CASSSHRDQPQHF. Written as DNA, the CDR3 is TGTGCCAGCAGCAGTCACAGGGATCAGCCCCAGCATTTT. Full variable domain (outside the CDR3, taken from reference TRBV7-8 and TRBJ1-5): GAGVSQSPRYKVAKRGQDVALRCDPISGHVSLFWYQQALGQGPEFLTYFQNEAQLDKSGLPSDRFFAERPEGSVSTLKIQRTQQEDSAVYLCASSSHRDQPQHFGDGTRLSIL.

This clone was picked up one time. The chain recombines TRBV2 with TRBJ1-6; perhaps TRBD1 as D (6 bases). Trimming took off 5 bases at V and 10 bases at J, with 18 bases between the two ends. The CDR3 length is 15 residues. The germline V gene has CDR1 SNHLY and CDR2 FYNNEI. In nucleotides, the CDR3 is TGTGCCAGCAGTTTGTTTAGGGACACGGGCTCACCCCTCCACTTT. Translated, it gives CASSLFRDTGSPLHF.

This chain connects TRBV7-9 to TRBJ2-5; D is possibly TRBD2 (5 bases). This CDR3 has 15 residues. CDR1 is SEHNR, CDR2 FQNEAQ, per germline (reference sequence). Deletions cut 2 bases from V and 3 bases from J, with 13 bases between. CDR3 loop: CASSLKGAAEETQYF. The CDR3 region has the DNA TGTGCCAGCAGCTTAAAGGGAGCCGCCGAAGAGACCCAGTACTTC.

The rearrangement uses TRBV14 and TRBJ2-1; D is uncertain. Trimming cost V 6 bases and J 4 bases, with 7 bases left between them. The CDR3 is 12 residues long. Germline assignment: CDR1 SGHDN and CDR2 FVKESK. In nucleotides, the CDR3 is TGTGCCAGCAGTCACTTGTACAATGAGCAGTTCTTC. Its protein is CASSHLYNEQFF. Variable domain in full (rest from reference TRBV14 and TRBJ2-1): EAGVTQFPSHSVIEKGQTVTLRCDPISGHDNLYWYRRVMGKEIKFLLHFVKESKQDESGMPNNRFLAERTGGTYSTLKVQPAELEDSGVYFCASSHLYNEQFFGPGTRLTVL.